The entry that follows covers one T cell receptor (beta chain) sequence. V lost 4 bases to trimming and J lost 0 bases, with 12 bases between them. This CDR3 has 15 amino acids. Looked up from germline, CDR1 is ENHRY and CDR2 is SYGVKD. The data belong to a study of blood T cell repertoires in COVID-19. Study-wide background: COVID-19 samples collected from the United States, Italy and Spain covered acute and convalescent phases.

Authors' data handling: Amplification of reference gene primers was used by the study to estimate nucleated cell counts. TCRdb's copy holds only in-frame clones and misses some; the assay was immunoSEQ multiplex PCR. The D gene and trimming were derived from the DNA, and the V and J assignments and clone size from that table. The sample has just over 65,000 clones; about nine tenths are singletons. The sequenced sample consisted of peripheral blood. The sequence came from a man aged 55 to 69 with acute or convalescent COVID-19. The J gene is TRBJ1-1, the V gene TRBV10-3, with D perhaps TRBD1 (5 bases). The CDR3 coding sequence is TGTGCCATCAGTGGGGGGGGACGCTTGAACACTGAAGCTTTCTTT. This gives the protein CAISGGGRLNTEAFF.